The source of this T cell receptor (beta chain) is a study of CD4+ T cells in melanoma. TCRdb keeps only in-frame clones here, not all; method: immunoSEQ multiplex PCR. The repertoire includes around 100,000 clones, roughly 90% of them detected once, and roughly 3.3% sits in the top ten. For this clone: Its cognate antigen is unknown.

V was pared by 4 bases and J by 8 bases, with 8 bases of the junction left unmatched. The CDR3 is made up of 14 amino acids. Germline values: CDR1 SGDLS, CDR2 YYNGEE. Study results and caveats: Neoantigen-specific CD4+ T cells in melanoma reportedly had diverse differentiation states. A reported correlation linked neoantigen-specific CD4+ T cells to CD8+, macrophage and B cell function.

The clonotype was recovered from a human donor with melanoma. The chain uses TRBV9 and TRBJ1-2; 10 bases line up with TRBD1. What was sequenced was peripheral blood. This CDR3 reads CASSRLGTGDGYTF. CDR3 coding DNA: TGTGCCAGCAGCCGGTTGGGGACAGGGGACGGCTACACCTTC.